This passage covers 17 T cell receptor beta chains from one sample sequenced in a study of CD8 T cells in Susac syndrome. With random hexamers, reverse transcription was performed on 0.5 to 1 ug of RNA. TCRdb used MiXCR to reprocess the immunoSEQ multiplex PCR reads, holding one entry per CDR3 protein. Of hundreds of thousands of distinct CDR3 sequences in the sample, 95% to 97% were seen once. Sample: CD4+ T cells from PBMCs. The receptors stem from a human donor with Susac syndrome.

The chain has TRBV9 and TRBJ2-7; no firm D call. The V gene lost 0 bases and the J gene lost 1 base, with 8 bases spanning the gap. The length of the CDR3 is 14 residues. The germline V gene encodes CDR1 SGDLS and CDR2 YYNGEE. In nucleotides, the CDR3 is TGTGCCAGCAGCGTAGCGGCCCGATCCTACGAGCAGTACTTC. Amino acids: CASSVAARSYEQYF.

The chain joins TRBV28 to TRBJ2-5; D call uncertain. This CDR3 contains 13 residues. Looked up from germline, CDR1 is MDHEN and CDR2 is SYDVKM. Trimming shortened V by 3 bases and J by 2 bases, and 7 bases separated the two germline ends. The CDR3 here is CASSFRVQETQYF. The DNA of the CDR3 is TGTGCCAGCAGTTTTAGAGTACAAGAGACCCAGTACTTC.

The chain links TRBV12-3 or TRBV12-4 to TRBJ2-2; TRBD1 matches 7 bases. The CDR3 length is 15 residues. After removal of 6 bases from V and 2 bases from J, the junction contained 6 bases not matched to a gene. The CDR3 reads CASSPGTANTGELFF. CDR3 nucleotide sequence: TGTGCCAGCAGCCCCGGGACAGCCAACACCGGGGAGCTGTTTTTT.

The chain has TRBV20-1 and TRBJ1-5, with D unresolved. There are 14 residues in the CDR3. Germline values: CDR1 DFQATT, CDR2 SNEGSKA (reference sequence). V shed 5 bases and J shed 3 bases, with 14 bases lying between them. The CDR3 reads CSAWEVGNNQPQHF. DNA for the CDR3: TGCAGTGCTTGGGAGGTAGGAAACAATCAGCCCCAGCATTTT.

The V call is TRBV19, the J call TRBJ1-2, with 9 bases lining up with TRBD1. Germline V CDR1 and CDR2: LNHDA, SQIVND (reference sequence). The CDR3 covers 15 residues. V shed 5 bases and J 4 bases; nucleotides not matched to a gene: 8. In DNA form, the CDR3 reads TGTGCCAGTAGTTCTCCGGGACAGGGAGTCTATGGCTACACCTTC. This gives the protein CASSSPGQGVYGYTF.

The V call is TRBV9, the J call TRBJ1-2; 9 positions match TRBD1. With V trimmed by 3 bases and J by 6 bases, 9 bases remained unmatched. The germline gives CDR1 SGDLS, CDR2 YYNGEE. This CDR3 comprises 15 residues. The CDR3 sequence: CASSASGTGRNGYTF. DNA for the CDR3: TGTGCCAGCAGCGCGTCCGGGACAGGGAGGAATGGCTACACCTTC.

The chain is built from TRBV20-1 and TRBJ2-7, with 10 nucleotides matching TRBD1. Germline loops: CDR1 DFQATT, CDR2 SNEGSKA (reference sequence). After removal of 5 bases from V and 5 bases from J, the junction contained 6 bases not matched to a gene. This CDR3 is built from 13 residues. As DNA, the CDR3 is TGCAGTGCTCTGGGGACAGGGGATAACGAGCAGTACTTC. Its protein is CSALGTGDNEQYF.

CDR3 in DNA: TGTGCCAGCAGCGACGGACAGGGGAATCAGCCCCAGCATTTT. Translating gives CASSDGQGNQPQHF. The chain recombines TRBV7-6 with TRBJ1-5, with 9 bases fitting TRBD1. Germline values: CDR1 SGHVS, CDR2 FNYEAQ. The J segment lost 4 bases and the V segment lost 5 bases, leaving 3 bases of the junction unmatched. This CDR3 region has 14 residues.

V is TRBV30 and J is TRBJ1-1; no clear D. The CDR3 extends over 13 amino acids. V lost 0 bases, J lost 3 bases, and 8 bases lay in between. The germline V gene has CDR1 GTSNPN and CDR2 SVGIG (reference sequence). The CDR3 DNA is TGTGCCTGGAGTGTACTCGGCGACACTGAAGCTTTCTTT. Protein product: CAWSVLGDTEAFF.

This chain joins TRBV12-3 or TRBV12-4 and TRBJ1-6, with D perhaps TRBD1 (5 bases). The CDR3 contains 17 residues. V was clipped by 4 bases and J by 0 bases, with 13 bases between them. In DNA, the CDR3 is TGTGCCAGCAGTTCCGGGACTCCAAGCTCCTATAATTCACCCCTCCACTTT. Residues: CASSSGTPSSYNSPLHF.

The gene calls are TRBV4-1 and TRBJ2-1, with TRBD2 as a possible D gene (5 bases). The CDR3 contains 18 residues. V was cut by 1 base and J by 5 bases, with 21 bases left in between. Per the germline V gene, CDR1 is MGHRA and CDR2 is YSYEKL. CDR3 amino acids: CASSQVSVRETVNNEQFF. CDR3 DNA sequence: TGCGCCAGCAGCCAAGTCTCCGTCCGGGAAACAGTGAACAATGAGCAGTTCTTC.

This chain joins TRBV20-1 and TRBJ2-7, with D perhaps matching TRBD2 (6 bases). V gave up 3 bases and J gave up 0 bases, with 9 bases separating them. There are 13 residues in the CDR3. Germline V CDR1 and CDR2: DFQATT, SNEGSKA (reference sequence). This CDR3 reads CSASHGSSYEQYF. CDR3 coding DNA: TGCAGTGCTAGTCACGGGAGCTCCTACGAGCAGTACTTC.

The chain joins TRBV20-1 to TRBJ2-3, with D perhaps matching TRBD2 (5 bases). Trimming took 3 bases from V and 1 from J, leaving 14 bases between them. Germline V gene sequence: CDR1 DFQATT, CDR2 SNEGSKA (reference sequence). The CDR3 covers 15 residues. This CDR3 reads CSARVGPGGTDTQYF. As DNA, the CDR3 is TGCAGTGCTAGGGTTGGACCCGGGGGCACAGATACGCAGTATTTT.

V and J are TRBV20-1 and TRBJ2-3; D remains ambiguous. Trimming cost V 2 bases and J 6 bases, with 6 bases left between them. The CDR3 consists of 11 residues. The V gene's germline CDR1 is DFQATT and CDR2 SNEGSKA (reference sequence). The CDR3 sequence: CSARFSDTQYF. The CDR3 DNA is TGCAGTGCTAGATTCTCGGATACGCAGTATTTT.

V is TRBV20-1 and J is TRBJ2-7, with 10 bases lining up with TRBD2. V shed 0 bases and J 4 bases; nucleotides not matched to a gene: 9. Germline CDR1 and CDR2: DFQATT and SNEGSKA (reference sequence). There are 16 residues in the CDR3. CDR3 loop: CSARDLSGRVKYEQYF. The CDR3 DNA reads TGCAGTGCTAGAGATCTAAGCGGGAGGGTTAAATACGAGCAGTACTTC.

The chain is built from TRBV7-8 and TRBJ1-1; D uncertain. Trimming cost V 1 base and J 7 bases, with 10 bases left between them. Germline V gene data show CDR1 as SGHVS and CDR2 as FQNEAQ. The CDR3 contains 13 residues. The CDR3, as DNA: TGTGCCAGCAGCTTAGTAGGCCCCGGTGAAGCTTTCTTT. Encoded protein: CASSLVGPGEAFF.

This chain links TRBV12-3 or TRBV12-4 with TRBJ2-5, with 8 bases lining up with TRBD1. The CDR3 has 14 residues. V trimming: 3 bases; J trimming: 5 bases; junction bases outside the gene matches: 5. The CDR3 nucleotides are TGTGCCAGCAGTTTCTCTGACAGGGGCGAGACCCAGTACTTC. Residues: CASSFSDRGETQYF.